This entry describes one TCR beta chain. Germline values: CDR1 SNHLY, CDR2 FYNNEI. This CDR3 comprises 13 residues. Trimming cost V 7 bases and J 7 bases; bases outside gene matches: 8. These data are taken from a study of blood T cell repertoires in COVID-19. Whole-study context: Samples taken during acute and convalescent COVID-19 were collected in the United States, Italy and Spain.

Cohorts were determined from participant-reported clinical history. Sequencing was performed with immunoSEQ multiplex PCR; in TCRdb, only in-frame clones are kept and a portion is missing. The sample consists of about 240,000 clones, roughly 89% of them appearing once. The sequenced material came from PBMCs or T cells enriched from blood (not recorded which). The source is a woman aged 25 to 45 who had recovered from COVID-19. This rearrangement joins TRBV2 to TRBJ2-7, with 9 positions matching TRBD2. The CDR3 sequence: CASNLGLAPEQYF. The DNA of the CDR3 is TGTGCCAGCAATCTGGGACTAGCCCCGGAGCAGTACTTC.